The next 17 T cell receptor beta chains were all read from a single sample in a study of T cells in Graves' hyperthyroidism and ophthalmopathy. From RNA transcripts, TCR beta CDR3 regions were amplified. First-round RT-PCR of the TCR CDR3 relied on the HTBI primer set. TCRdb fed the multiplex PCR reads into MiXCR, producing one record per CDR3 protein. The sample has under 350,000 distinct CDR3 sequences, roughly an eighth seen once; the top ten hold 34%. The sample was blood. The origin of the receptors is a woman aged 40 to 50 with Graves' ophthalmopathy.

V gene TRBV18 combines with J gene TRBJ1-2; no definite D call. Germline CDR1 KGHSH, CDR2 LQKENI. With 3 bases removed from V and 4 bases from J, the gap between germline ends came to 15 bases. This CDR3 is 15 amino acids long. The chain's CDR3 is CASSPTQTEFYGYTF. Here the CDR3 DNA reads TGTGCCAGCTCACCGACACAGACTGAGTTCTATGGCTACACCTTC. Full variable domain (outside the CDR3, taken from reference TRBV18 and TRBJ1-2): NAGVMQNPRHLVRRRGQEARLRCSPMKGHSHVYWYRQLPEEGLKFMVYLQKENIIDESGMPKERFSAEFPKEGPSILRIQQVVRGDSAAYFCASSPTQTEFYGYTFGSGTRLTVV.

This clonotype was seen only a few times. The rearrangement uses TRBV3-1 and TRBJ2-1; 7 positions agree with TRBD2. The CDR3 contains 16 residues. V gave up 0 bases and J gave up 8 bases; unmatched junction bases: 10. Germline assignment: CDR1 LGHDT and CDR2 YNNKEL (reference sequence). The CDR3 DNA follows: TGTGCCAGCAGCCAAGATTGGGCTAGCGGTCAGTATGAGCAGTTCTTC. Residues: CASSQDWASGQYEQFF.

This clonotype was observed at least ten times. The chain links TRBV11-3 to TRBJ1-1; D is unresolved. V was clipped by 5 bases and J by 7 bases, with 11 bases between them. Germline CDR1 SGHNT, CDR2 YENEEA. The CDR3 spans 12 residues. The CDR3 spells CASSPWEREAFF. CDR3 in DNA: TGTGCCAGCAGCCCTTGGGAGCGTGAAGCTTTCTTT.

This clonotype was seen a handful of times. The V and J genes are TRBV14 and TRBJ2-1; D is possibly TRBD1 or TRBD2 (5 bases each). Germline lookup yields CDR1 SGHDN and CDR2 FVKESK. V was shortened by 0 bases and J by 9 bases, with 9 bases between the two germline ends. The CDR3 is 13 residues long. CDR3 residues: CASSQDMRGEQFF. DNA of the CDR3: TGTGCCAGCAGCCAAGATATGAGGGGTGAGCAGTTCTTC.

This clonotype has at least ten counts. V gene TRBV2 combines with J gene TRBJ2-3; 8 bases line up with TRBD2. J lost 0 bases, V lost 7 bases, and 6 bases had no gene match. The CDR3 has 15 amino acids. CDR1 and CDR2 from the germline V gene are SNHLY and FYNNEI. The CDR3 DNA sequence: TGTGCCAGCATCCTACTAGCGGCAAGCACAGATACGCAGTATTTT. Its translation: CASILLAASTDTQYF.

This clonotype was observed many times. This chain uses TRBV24-1 with TRBJ2-1; D is unresolved. Germline V gene lookup returns CDR1 KGHDR and CDR2 SFDVKD. Trimming removed 7 bases at V and 6 bases at J, with 15 bases between. The CDR3 covers 14 residues. CDR3 nucleotides: TGTGCCACCAGCCGCGAGTCCCAACCCAATGAGCAGTTCTTC. It specifies CATSRESQPNEQFF.

This clonotype was seen at least ten times. The rearrangement links TRBV2 to TRBJ1-1; TRBD1 is a possible D gene (6 bases). Germline CDR1 is SNHLY and CDR2 is FYNNEI. The CDR3 covers 11 residues. Deletions cut 4 bases from V and 9 bases from J, with 9 bases between. This CDR3 is CASSVDSKAFF. DNA for the CDR3: TGTGCCAGCAGTGTGGACAGCAAAGCTTTCTTT.

This clonotype was seen at least ten times. The chain combines TRBV18 with TRBJ2-7, with 11 nucleotides matching TRBD1. Germline assignment: CDR1 KGHSH and CDR2 LQKENI. V shed 1 base and J 6 bases; nucleotides not matched to a gene: 5. This CDR3 contains 15 residues. The DNA of the CDR3 is TGTGCCAGCTCACCACAGGGGACAGGGGGACGCGAGCAGTACTTC. Protein: CASSPQGTGGREQYF.

This clonotype was seen at least ten times. V and J are TRBV29-1 and TRBJ2-1; TRBD2 aligns across 7 bases. V trimming: 1 base; J trimming: 14 bases; junction bases outside the gene matches: 5. This CDR3 comprises 11 residues. Germline-derived CDR1 and CDR2 are SQVTM and ANQGSEA. CDR3 nucleotide sequence: TGCAGCGTTGAAGGGGGAGGGGTGGAGTTCTTC. Amino acids: CSVEGGGVEFF.

The table lists this clonotype with a count of one. This sequence joins TRBV14 and TRBJ1-3; the D gene is possibly TRBD1 (6 bases). Germline lookup yields CDR1 SGHDN and CDR2 FVKESK. The CDR3 contains 16 residues. Trimming took off 3 bases at V and 4 bases at J, with 16 bases between the two ends. CDR3: CASSQPGQLAGNTIYF. DNA of the CDR3: TGTGCCAGCAGCCAGCCAGGACAGCTAGCCGGAAACACCATATATTTT.

This clonotype was counted many times. This chain connects TRBV20-1 to TRBJ2-5, with D perhaps matching TRBD2 (6 bases). The CDR3 extends over 16 amino acids. Per the germline V gene, CDR1 is DFQATT and CDR2 is SNEGSKA (reference sequence). V lost 6 bases to trimming and J lost 1 base, with 21 bases between them. This CDR3 reads CSARPYIAVIQETQYF. The CDR3 DNA reads as TGCAGTGCGAGACCGTATATAGCGGTAATCCAAGAGACCCAGTACTTC.

V usage is TRBV7-9 and J usage is TRBJ2-2; 7 nucleotides align to TRBD1. CDR3 length equals 15 residues. Trimming cost V 5 bases and J 6 bases; bases outside gene matches: 9. CDR1 SEHNR and CDR2 FQNEAQ come from the germline V gene (reference sequence). CDR3 sequence (DNA): TGTGCCAGCAGCCCGCAGGGGGATGCGCCCGGGGAGCTGTTTTTT. This gives the protein CASSPQGDAPGELFF.

This clonotype was seen many times. The chain recombines TRBV5-1 with TRBJ2-1, with D unclear. Deletions cut 6 bases from V and 3 bases from J, with 10 bases between. The CDR3 runs 13 residues. Germline V lookup: CDR1 SGHRS, CDR2 YFSETQ. The CDR3 nucleotides are TGCGCCAGCACCGACCCAGGCTACAATGAGCAGTTCTTC. This codes for CASTDPGYNEQFF. The full variable domain, rest sourced from reference TRBV5-1 and TRBJ2-1, is KAGVTQTPRYLIKTRGQQVTLSCSPISGHRSVSWYQQTPGQGLQFLFEYFSETQRNKGNFPGRFSGRQFSNSRSEMNVSTLELGDSALYLCASTDPGYNEQFFGPGTRLTVL.

This clonotype was seen repeatedly, ten times or more. This chain uses TRBV6-1 with TRBJ1-1; unclear D gene. Between the trimmed V and J ends, which lost 2 bases and 5 bases, there was a span of 9 bases. The CDR3 length is 13 residues. From germline, CDR1 is MNHNS and CDR2 SASEGT. CDR3 sequence reads: CASSEQPETEAFF. In nucleotides, the CDR3 is TGTGCCAGCAGTGAACAGCCGGAAACTGAAGCTTTCTTT.

This clonotype showed up many times. V and J are TRBV6-1 and TRBJ1-1; no firm D call. The germline CDR1 and CDR2 sequences are MNHNS and SASEGT. V gave up 11 bases and J gave up 4 bases, with 17 bases separating them. The CDR3 totals 13 residues. The CDR3 sequence is CAAMESVGTEAFF. The DNA of the CDR3 is TGTGCCGCGATGGAGTCGGTGGGCACTGAAGCTTTCTTT.

This clonotype appeared many times. The chain combines TRBV7-9 with TRBJ2-1; 8 nucleotides line up with TRBD2. This CDR3 comprises 15 residues. Germline values: CDR1 SEHNR, CDR2 FQNEAQ (reference sequence). V was pared by 1 base and J by 2 bases, with 1 base of the junction left unmatched. CDR3 nucleotides: TGTGCCAGCAGCTTAGTTAGCGGGGCCTACAATGAGCAGTTCTTC. It is translated as CASSLVSGAYNEQFF.

To note about this clonotype: Possible read error: a much larger clone is one base away. The V gene is TRBV11-2, the J gene TRBJ1-4, with D tentatively TRBD1 (6 bases). This CDR3 has 14 amino acids. Germline CDR1 SGHAT, CDR2 FQNNGV. The CDR3 sequence: CASSLGRGSEKLVF. DNA of the CDR3: TGTGCCAGCAGCTTAGGCAGGGGATCCGAAAAACTGGTTTTT.